The sequence of this T cell receptor beta chain was determined in a study of PD-L1 blockade in urothelial cancer. Germline-derived CDR1 and CDR2 are SEHNR and FQNEAQ (reference sequence). The V and J ends lost 4 bases and 7 bases, in that order; junction bases with no gene match: 2. The CDR3 is 14 amino acids. Points on this clone: Its antigen is not known.

Only in-frame clones appear in the TCRdb table, and some are missing; sequencing was by immunoSEQ multiplex PCR. The sample holds about 49,000 clones, approximately 79% seen once. The time point was: pretreatment peripheral blood. Diagnoses among patients were locally advanced or metastatic urothelial carcinoma. Findings of the study overall: Blood TCR clonality below the median before treatment was a predictor of better survival.

The sequencing here drew on PBMCs, taken around atezolizumab (anti-PD-L1) treatment. The TCR originated in a man between 65 and 85 years old with urothelial cancer. The chain carries TRBV7-9 and TRBJ2-1; 12 nucleotides line up with TRBD2. The CDR3 region has the DNA TGTGCCAGCAGCTGGGGGACTAGCGGGAATGAGCAGTTCTTC. This codes for CASSWGTSGNEQFF.